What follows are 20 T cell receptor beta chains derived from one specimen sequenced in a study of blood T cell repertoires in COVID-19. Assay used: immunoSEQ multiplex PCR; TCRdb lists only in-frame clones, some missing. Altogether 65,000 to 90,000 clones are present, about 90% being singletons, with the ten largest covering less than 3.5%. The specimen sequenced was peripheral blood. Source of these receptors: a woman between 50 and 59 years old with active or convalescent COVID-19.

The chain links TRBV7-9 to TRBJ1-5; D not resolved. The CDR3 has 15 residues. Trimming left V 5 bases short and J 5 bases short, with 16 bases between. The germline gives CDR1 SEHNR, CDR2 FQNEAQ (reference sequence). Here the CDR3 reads CASSRMGGVDQPQHF. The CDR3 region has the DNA TGTGCCAGCAGCCGAATGGGAGGCGTAGATCAGCCCCAGCATTTT.

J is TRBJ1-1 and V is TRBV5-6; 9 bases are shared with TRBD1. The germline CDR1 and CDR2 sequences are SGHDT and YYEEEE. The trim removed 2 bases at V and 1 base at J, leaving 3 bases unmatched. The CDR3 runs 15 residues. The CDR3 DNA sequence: TGTGCCAGCAGCTTAGACAGGGGGGAGAACACTGAAGCTTTCTTT. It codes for CASSLDRGENTEAFF. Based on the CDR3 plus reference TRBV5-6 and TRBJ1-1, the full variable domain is DAGVTQSPTHLIKTRGQQVTLRCSPKSGHDTVSWYQQALGQGPQFIFQYYEEEERQRGNFPDRFSGHQFPNYSSELNVNALLLGDSALYLCASSLDRGENTEAFFGQGTRLTVV.

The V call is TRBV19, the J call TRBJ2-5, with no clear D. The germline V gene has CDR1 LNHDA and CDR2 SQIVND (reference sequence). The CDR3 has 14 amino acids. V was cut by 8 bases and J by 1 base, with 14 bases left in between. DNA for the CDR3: TGTGCCAGTGCACCGGGTTGGTCCCAAGAGACCCAGTACTTC. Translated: CASAPGWSQETQYF.

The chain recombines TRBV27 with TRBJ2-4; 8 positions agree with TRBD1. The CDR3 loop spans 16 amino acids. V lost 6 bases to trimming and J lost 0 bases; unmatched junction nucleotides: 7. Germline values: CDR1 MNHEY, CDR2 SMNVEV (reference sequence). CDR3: CASRSDRALAKNIQYF. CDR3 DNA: TGTGCCAGCAGGTCGGACAGGGCTTTAGCCAAAAACATTCAGTACTTC.

The CDR3 DNA sequence: TGTGCCATCAGTGATCTTAGTCGAATGAACACTGAAGCTTTCTTT. This codes for CAISDLSRMNTEAFF. This chain uses TRBV10-3 with TRBJ1-1; D remains ambiguous. V was clipped by 3 bases and J by 0 bases, with 11 bases between them. Germline V CDR1 and CDR2: ENHRY, SYGVKD. The CDR3 spans 15 residues.

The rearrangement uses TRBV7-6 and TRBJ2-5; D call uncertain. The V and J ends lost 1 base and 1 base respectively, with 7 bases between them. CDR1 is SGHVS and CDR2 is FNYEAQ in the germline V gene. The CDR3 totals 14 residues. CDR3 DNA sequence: TGTGCCAGCAGCTTAGGAGCGCTCCAAGAGACCCAGTACTTC. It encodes CASSLGALQETQYF.

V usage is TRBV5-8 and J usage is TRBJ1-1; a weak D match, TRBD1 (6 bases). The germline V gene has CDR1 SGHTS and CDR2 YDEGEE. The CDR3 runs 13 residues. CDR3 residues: CAVRGGIGSEAFF. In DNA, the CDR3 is TGTGCAGTAAGGGGGGGCATTGGGTCTGAAGCTTTCTTT.

Here the CDR3 reads CASSLAGGAYEQYF. The CDR3 bases are TGTGCCAGCAGCTTAGCAGGGGGCGCGTACGAGCAGTACTTC. This chain joins TRBV7-8 and TRBJ2-7, with TRBD1 identical over 7 bases. Germline values: CDR1 SGHVS, CDR2 FQNEAQ. The CDR3 covers 14 residues. V shed 0 bases, J shed 4 bases, and the junction held 3 bases outside the gene matches.

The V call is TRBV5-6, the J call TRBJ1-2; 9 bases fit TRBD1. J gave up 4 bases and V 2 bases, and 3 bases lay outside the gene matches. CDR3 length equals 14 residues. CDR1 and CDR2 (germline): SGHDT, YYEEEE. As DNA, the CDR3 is TGTGCCAGCAGCTTTGGGACAGGGACCTATGGCTACACCTTC. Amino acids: CASSFGTGTYGYTF.

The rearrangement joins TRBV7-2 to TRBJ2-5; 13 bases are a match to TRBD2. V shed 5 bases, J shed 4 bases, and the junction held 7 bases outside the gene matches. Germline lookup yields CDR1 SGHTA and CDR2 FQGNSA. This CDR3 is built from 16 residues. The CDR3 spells CASSPPRLAGGETQYF. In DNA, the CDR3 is TGTGCCAGCAGCCCCCCTCGACTAGCGGGGGGAGAGACCCAGTACTTC.

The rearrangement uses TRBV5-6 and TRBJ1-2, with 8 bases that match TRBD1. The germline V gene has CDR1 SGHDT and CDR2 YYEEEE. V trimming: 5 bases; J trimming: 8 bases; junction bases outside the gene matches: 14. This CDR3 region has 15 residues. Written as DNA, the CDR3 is TGTGCCAGCAGATCCCCGGGACAGAGGACAGGGGGCTACACCTTC. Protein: CASRSPGQRTGGYTF.

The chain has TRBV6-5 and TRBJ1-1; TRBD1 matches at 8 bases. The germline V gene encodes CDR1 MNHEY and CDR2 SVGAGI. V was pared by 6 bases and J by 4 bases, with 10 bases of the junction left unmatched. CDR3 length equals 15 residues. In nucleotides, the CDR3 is TGTGCCAGCAGACCCCGGACAGGGATGGTCACTGAAGCTTTCTTT. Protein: CASRPRTGMVTEAFF.

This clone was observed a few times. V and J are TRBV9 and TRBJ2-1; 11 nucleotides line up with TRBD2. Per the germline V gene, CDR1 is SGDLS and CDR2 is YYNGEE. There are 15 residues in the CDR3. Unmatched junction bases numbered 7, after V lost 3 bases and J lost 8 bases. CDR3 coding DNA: TGTGCCAGCAGCGCCCGAATAGCGGGGGGGCATGAGCAGTTCTTC. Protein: CASSARIAGGHEQFF.

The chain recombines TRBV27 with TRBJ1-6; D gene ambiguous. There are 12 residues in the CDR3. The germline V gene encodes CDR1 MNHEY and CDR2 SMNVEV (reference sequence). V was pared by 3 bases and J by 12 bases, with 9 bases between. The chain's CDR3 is CASSFEGGPLHF. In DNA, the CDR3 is TGTGCCAGCAGTTTTGAGGGAGGACCCCTCCACTTT.

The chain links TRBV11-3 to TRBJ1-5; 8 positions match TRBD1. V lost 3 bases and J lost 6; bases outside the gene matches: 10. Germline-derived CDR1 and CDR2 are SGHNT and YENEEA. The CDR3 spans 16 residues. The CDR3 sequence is CASSLKPRTGIQPQHF. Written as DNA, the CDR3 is TGTGCCAGCAGCTTGAAACCTAGGACAGGGATTCAGCCCCAGCATTTT.

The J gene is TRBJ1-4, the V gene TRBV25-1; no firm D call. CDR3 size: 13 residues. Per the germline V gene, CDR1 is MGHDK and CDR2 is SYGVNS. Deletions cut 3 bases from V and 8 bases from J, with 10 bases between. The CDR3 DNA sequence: TGTGCCAGCAGTGACCGTCGCGGGGAAAAACTGTTTTTT. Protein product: CASSDRRGEKLFF.

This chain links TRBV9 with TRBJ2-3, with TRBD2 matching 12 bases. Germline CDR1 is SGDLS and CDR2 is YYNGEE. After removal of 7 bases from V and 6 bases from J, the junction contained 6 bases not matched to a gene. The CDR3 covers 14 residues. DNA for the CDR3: TGTGCCAGCGCGACTAGCGGGGGAAAGGATACGCAGTATTTT. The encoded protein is CASATSGGKDTQYF.

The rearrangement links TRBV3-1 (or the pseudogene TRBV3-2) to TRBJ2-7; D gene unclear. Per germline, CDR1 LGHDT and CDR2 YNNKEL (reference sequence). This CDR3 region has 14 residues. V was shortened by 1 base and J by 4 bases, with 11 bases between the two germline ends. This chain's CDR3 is CASSQANSRYEQYF. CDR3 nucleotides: TGTGCCAGCAGCCAAGCTAATTCCAGGTACGAGCAGTACTTC.

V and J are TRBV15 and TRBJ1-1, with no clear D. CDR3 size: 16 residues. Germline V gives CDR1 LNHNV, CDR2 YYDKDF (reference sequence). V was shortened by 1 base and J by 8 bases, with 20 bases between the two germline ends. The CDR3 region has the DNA TGTGCCACCAGCAGAGCCAATGCGCCATTGAAACTCGAAGCTTTCTTT. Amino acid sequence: CATSRANAPLKLEAFF.

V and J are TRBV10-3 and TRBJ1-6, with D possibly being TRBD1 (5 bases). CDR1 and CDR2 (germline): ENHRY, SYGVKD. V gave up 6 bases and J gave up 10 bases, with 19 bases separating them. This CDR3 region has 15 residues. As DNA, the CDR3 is TGTGCCATCAGCCCCTCGACCGGGCGGGGGTCACCCCTCCACTTT. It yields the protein CAISPSTGRGSPLHF.